The 10 T cell receptor beta chains listed next were all sequenced from one sample in a study of blood T cells in healthy people across ages. The second PCR ran roughly 6 to 12 cycles with a sample-barcoded 5' primer and J-beta primers. Each CDR3 protein is one row after TCRdb ran MiXCR on the 5' RACE reads. The data show 450,000 to 700,000 distinct CDR3 sequences, 25% to 30% seen once. Sequencing was performed on blood. The receptors come from a woman in her 70s in good health.

This clonotype came up a few times. V usage is TRBV5-1 and J usage is TRBJ2-6; D is uncertain. The ends were cut back, 3 bases at V and 0 bases at J, with 7 bases in the middle. The germline V gene encodes CDR1 SGHRS and CDR2 YFSETQ. The CDR3 runs 15 residues. The CDR3, as DNA: TGCGCCAGCAGCTCCCAGCCCTCTGGGGCCAACGTCCTGACTTTC. Translated: CASSSQPSGANVLTF.

A few counts support this clonotype. The J gene is TRBJ2-2, the V gene TRBV6-1; D not certain. Trimming shortened V by 6 bases and J by 9 bases, and 14 bases separated the two germline ends. CDR3 length equals 13 residues. The germline gives CDR1 MNHNS, CDR2 SASEGT. The chain's CDR3 is CASRVDGFWELFF. In DNA form, the CDR3 reads TGTGCCAGCAGGGTTGACGGATTCTGGGAGCTGTTTTTT.

There are many counts of this clonotype. This rearrangement joins TRBV29-1 to TRBJ1-2; D is possibly TRBD1 (5 bases). The CDR3 totals 15 residues. V lost 4 bases and J 4 bases, leaving 19 bases between the germline ends. CDR1 SQVTM and CDR2 ANQGSEA come from the germline V gene. CDR3 amino acids: CSVGGEGRLSYGYTF. CDR3 coding DNA: TGCAGCGTTGGGGGGGAAGGACGTCTCTCCTATGGCTACACCTTC.

The gene calls are TRBV6-1 and TRBJ1-4; D call uncertain. This CDR3 region has 12 residues. The germline gives CDR1 MNHNS, CDR2 SASEGT. The V end was cut by 2 bases, the J end by 9 bases, with 7 bases between. The DNA of the CDR3 is TGTGCCAGCAGTGAAAGAGATCAAAAACTGTTTTTT. Protein product: CASSERDQKLFF.

This clonotype occurred a few times. Without the conserved terminal phenylalanine or tryptophan, this CDR3 likely stems from a read error. V and J are TRBV9 and TRBJ2-3; D may correspond to TRBD1 or TRBD2 (5 bases each). Between the trimmed V and J ends, which lost 4 bases and 2 bases, there was a span of 20 bases. Germline V gives CDR1 SGDLS, CDR2 YYNGEE. CDR3 size: 17 residues. CDR3 in DNA: TGTGCCAGCAGCAGAGGAGGAGTAGGGGCCGCCACAGATACGCAGTATCTT. Encoded protein: CASSRGGVGAATDTQYL.

The chain is built from TRBV6-5 and TRBJ2-6, with unresolved D. Trimming took off 6 bases at V and 0 bases at J, with 18 bases between the two ends. The CDR3 is 18 amino acids. Germline V gene lookup returns CDR1 MNHEY and CDR2 SVGAGI. The CDR3 is CASSKLPGVSSGANVLTF. CDR3 sequence (DNA): TGTGCCAGCAGCAAACTACCAGGAGTAAGCTCTGGGGCCAACGTCCTGACTTTC.

This clonotype was counted only a few times. This chain joins TRBV3-1 and TRBJ2-3, with 8 nucleotides matching TRBD2. The junction had 11 bases not matched to a gene; V was cut back by 3 bases and J by 0 bases. CDR3 length: 18 amino acids. Germline V gives CDR1 LGHDT, CDR2 YNNKEL (reference sequence). The CDR3 sequence: CASSHLSSGTRSTDTQYF. The CDR3 coding sequence is TGTGCCAGCAGCCACCTCTCCTCCGGGACTAGAAGCACAGATACGCAGTATTTT.

The chain links TRBV29-1 to TRBJ2-7; 7 nucleotides agree with TRBD1. Germline loops: CDR1 SQVTM, CDR2 ANQGSEA. Trimming took 7 bases from V and 2 from J; bases not matched to a gene: 11. The CDR3 is made up of 14 amino acids. The DNA of the CDR3 is TGCAGCGCTTCGGGACAGATCCCTGCCTACGAGCAGTACTTC. This translates into CSASGQIPAYEQYF.

The V gene is TRBV10-3, the J gene TRBJ2-7, with D uncertain. The germline CDR1 and CDR2 sequences are ENHRY and SYGVKD. V lost 5 bases, J lost 5 bases, and 10 bases lay in between. This CDR3 contains 12 residues. CDR3 DNA: TGTGCCATCAGTTACTCTGGGGACGAGCAGTACTTC. This translates into CAISYSGDEQYF.

The table lists this clonotype with a few counts. V gene TRBV20-1 combines with J gene TRBJ1-5; weak D call: TRBD1 (6 bases). The ends were cut back, 7 bases at V and 3 bases at J, with 16 bases in the middle. The germline gives CDR1 DFQATT, CDR2 SNEGSKA (reference sequence). This CDR3 region has 14 residues. In DNA form, the CDR3 reads TGCAGTGTTCGACTAGGGGGGAACAATCAGCCCCAGCATTTT. Amino acid sequence: CSVRLGGNNQPQHF.